The present T cell receptor (beta chain) was sequenced within a study of blood T cell repertoires in COVID-19. The V segment lost 0 bases and the J segment 7 bases; nucleotides outside the gene matches: 11. This CDR3 has 16 amino acids. Germline loops: CDR1 LNHNV, CDR2 YYDKDF (reference sequence). Method: immunoSEQ multiplex PCR; TCRdb's copy keeps in-frame clones and lacks some. Of 200,000 to 250,000 clones in the sample, around 90% were seen once. This TCR was recovered from a woman aged 50 to 65 with acute COVID-19. The sequencing input was PBMCs or T cells enriched from blood (not recorded which). The V gene is TRBV15, the J gene TRBJ1-1; TRBD1 matches at 7 bases. Written as DNA, the CDR3 is TGTGCCACCAGCAGAGATCTAGGGACAGCTAAACTTGAAGCTTTCTTT. This encodes CATSRDLGTAKLEAFF.